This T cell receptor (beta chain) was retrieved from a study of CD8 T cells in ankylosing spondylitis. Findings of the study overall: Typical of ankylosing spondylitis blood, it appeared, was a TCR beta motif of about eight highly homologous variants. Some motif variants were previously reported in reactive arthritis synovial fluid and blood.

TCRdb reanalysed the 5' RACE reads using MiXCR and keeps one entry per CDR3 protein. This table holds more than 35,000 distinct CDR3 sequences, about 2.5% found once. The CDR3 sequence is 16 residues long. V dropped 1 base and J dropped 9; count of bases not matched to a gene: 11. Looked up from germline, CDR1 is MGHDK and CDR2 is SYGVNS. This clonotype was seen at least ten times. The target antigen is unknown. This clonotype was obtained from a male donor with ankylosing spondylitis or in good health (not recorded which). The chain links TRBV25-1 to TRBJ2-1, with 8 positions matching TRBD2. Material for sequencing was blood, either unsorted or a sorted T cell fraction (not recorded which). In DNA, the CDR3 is TGTGCCAGCAGTGAATCCCGCGGGAGGCCCTTAACTGAGCAGTTCTTC. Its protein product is CASSESRGRPLTEQFF. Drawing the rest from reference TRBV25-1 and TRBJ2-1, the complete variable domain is EADIYQTPRYLVIGTGKKITLECSQTMGHDKMYWYQQDPGMELHLIHYSYGVNSTEKGDLSSESTVSRIRTEHFPLTLESARPSHTSQYLCASSESRGRPLTEQFFGPGTRLTVL.